The entry that follows covers one TCR beta chain sequence. The CDR3 length is 16 residues. Germline V gene lookup returns CDR1 SEHNR and CDR2 FQNEAQ (reference sequence). The V end lost 5 bases, the J end lost 8 bases, and 21 bases lay between the germline ends. The data were obtained in a study of blood T cells in healthy people across ages. PCR was performed a second time for roughly 7 to 11 cycles using a sample-barcoded 5' primer and a J-beta primer mix. TCRdb re-called the 5' RACE reads with MiXCR, one entry per CDR3 protein. The sample has 550,000 to 750,000 distinct CDR3 sequences; around 21% are singletons.

Sequenced: blood. The TCR originated in a man between 70 and 80 years old in good health. The chain recombines TRBV7-9 with TRBJ1-4; TRBD1 is a possible D gene (5 bases). The CDR3 region has the DNA TGTGCCAGCAGCCAGCCAACAGGACTCGGGCAGGAAAAACTGTTTTTT. This sequence encodes CASSQPTGLGQEKLFF.